Listed here are 17 T cell receptor beta chains from one sample, sequenced in a study of cytomegalovirus exposure and HLA in healthy donors. With 60 Vbeta and 13 Jbeta primers, the PCR was carried out. Sequencing used immunoSEQ multiplex PCR; TCRdb keeps in-frame clones, though not all of them. The sample shows under 130,000 clones, 80% to 85% of them seen only once. The sequenced sample consisted of PBMCs. All receptors derive from a man in his thirties or forties in good health and CMV-seropositive.

The chain uses TRBV7-8 and TRBJ1-5; 12 nucleotides agree with TRBD1. Germline assignment: CDR1 SGHVS and CDR2 FQNEAQ. J lost 7 bases, V lost 5 bases, and 6 bases had no gene match. The CDR3 runs 15 residues. The DNA for the CDR3 is TGTGCCAGCAGCCAGGGACAGGGGGCCGGCCAGCCCCAGCATTTT. It is translated as CASSQGQGAGQPQHF.

J is TRBJ1-6 and V is TRBV28, with a possible D match to TRBD1 (6 bases). The CDR3 runs 17 residues. Trimming left V 1 base short and J 7 bases short, with 17 bases between. In germline, CDR1 is MDHEN, CDR2 SYDVKM. The CDR3: CASSLYAPFTGNSPLHF. In DNA, the CDR3 is TGTGCCAGCAGTTTATACGCCCCGTTTACAGGGAATTCACCCCTCCACTTT.

This clone was seen a single time. Written as DNA, the CDR3 is TGCGCCAGCAGCGCCCTGCCTTCGGGACAGGGGGCTCATGAGCAGTACTTC. It is translated as CASSALPSGQGAHEQYF. V usage is TRBV5-1 and J usage is TRBJ2-7; 12 bases map to TRBD1. The CDR3 covers 17 residues. V was clipped by 4 bases and J by 7 bases; unmatched bases: 15. CDR1 and CDR2 (germline): SGHRS, YFSETQ.

This chain uses TRBV6-1 with TRBJ1-6; D uncertain. Trimming cost V 2 bases and J 1 base, with 9 bases left between them. Germline loops: CDR1 MNHNS, CDR2 SASEGT. The CDR3 length is 16 residues. Here the CDR3 reads CASSETGRSYNSPLHF. CDR3 in DNA: TGTGCCAGCAGTGAAACGGGGAGGTCCTATAATTCACCCCTCCACTTT.

The chain uses TRBV10-3 and TRBJ2-5, with D possibly being TRBD1 (5 bases). This CDR3 has 13 amino acids. From germline, CDR1 is ENHRY and CDR2 SYGVKD. Trimming left V 4 bases short and J 4 bases short, with 10 bases between. CDR3 DNA sequence: TGTGCCATCAGTGCCGGGCAGGGAGAGACCCAGTACTTC. Its translation: CAISAGQGETQYF.

This chain uses TRBV9 with TRBJ1-2; 9 bases are shared with TRBD1. Germline V lookup: CDR1 SGDLS, CDR2 YYNGEE. The trim removed 3 bases at V and 4 bases at J, leaving 16 bases unmatched. This CDR3 contains 18 residues. The CDR3 sequence: CASSGGGQGFVDRYGYTF. CDR3 nucleotides: TGTGCCAGCAGCGGTGGTGGACAGGGGTTTGTCGACCGCTATGGCTACACCTTC.

Written as DNA, the CDR3 is TGTGCCAGCACTCCGGGACAGGGGGGAGTGGGCGAGACCCAGTACTTC. Its protein product is CASTPGQGGVGETQYF. The chain joins TRBV2 to TRBJ2-5; 11 bases agree with TRBD1. CDR1 is SNHLY and CDR2 is FYNNEI in the germline V gene. The J segment lost 5 bases and the V segment lost 7 bases, leaving 12 bases of the junction unmatched. This CDR3 region has 16 residues.

The chain uses TRBV6-1 and TRBJ1-1; TRBD1 matches at 7 bases. Unmatched junction bases numbered 6, after V lost 2 bases and J lost 3 bases. The length of the CDR3 is 15 residues. Looked up from germline, CDR1 is MNHNS and CDR2 is SASEGT. The CDR3 DNA follows: TGTGCCAGCAGTGAATTTGGCAGGGGGGACACTGAAGCTTTCTTT. Amino acid sequence: CASSEFGRGDTEAFF.

This clone turned up a few times. CDR3 region: CASSPRLEGYIGELFF. In nucleotides, the CDR3 is TGTGCCAGCAGTCCCCGACTAGAGGGGTATATCGGGGAGCTGTTTTTT. The chain employs TRBV5-6 and TRBJ2-2, with D maybe TRBD2 (6 bases). The CDR3 is 16 amino acids. V shed 5 bases and J shed 7 bases, with 21 bases lying between them. Looked up from germline, CDR1 is SGHDT and CDR2 is YYEEEE.

The J gene is TRBJ1-2, the V gene TRBV19; 9 positions match TRBD1. Germline CDR1 reads LNHDA; CDR2 reads SQIVND (reference sequence). The V and J ends lost 5 bases and 5 bases, in that order; junction bases with no gene match: 6. The CDR3 runs to 14 residues. The CDR3 DNA sequence: TGTGCCAGTAGTGCCCGACAGGGGGTATATGGCTACACCTTC. It yields the protein CASSARQGVYGYTF.

The rearrangement links TRBV9 to TRBJ1-2; the match to TRBD1 covers 9 bases. This CDR3 has 13 residues. V shed 7 bases and J 7 bases; nucleotides not matched to a gene: 8. Looked up from germline, CDR1 is SGDLS and CDR2 is YYNGEE. The CDR3 sequence is CASHPGQGAGYTF. The CDR3 DNA is TGTGCCAGCCACCCGGGACAGGGTGCTGGCTACACCTTC.

The chain carries TRBV5-1 and TRBJ1-4, with 10 bases that match TRBD1. The CDR3 totals 15 residues. Germline trimming cut 6 bases from V and 7 bases from J; bases unmatched to any gene: 9. Germline-derived CDR1 and CDR2 are SGHRS and YFSETQ. As DNA, the CDR3 is TGCGCCAGCACGCGGACGGGGACAGGGGCTGAAAAACTGTTTTTT. It specifies CASTRTGTGAEKLFF.

This clone was observed a few times. The chain carries TRBV18 and TRBJ2-5, with D unresolved. The CDR3 contains 14 residues. Trimming took off 3 bases at V and 5 bases at J, with 13 bases between the two ends. CDR1 is KGHSH and CDR2 is LQKENI in the germline V gene. The CDR3 is CASSPPSLSETQYF. The CDR3 bases are TGTGCCAGCTCACCTCCTTCGCTATCGGAGACCCAGTACTTC.

The genes are TRBV6-5 and TRBJ1-5; tentatively, D is TRBD1 (5 bases). V lost 7 bases and J 3 bases, leaving 10 bases between the germline ends. Germline assignment: CDR1 MNHEY and CDR2 SVGAGI. CDR3 size: 13 residues. Here the CDR3 DNA reads TGTGCCAGCAAGGAGACAGACAATCAGCCCCAGCATTTT. Amino acid sequence: CASKETDNQPQHF.

The CDR3 bases are TGCGCCAGCAGCTTGGAGCGGGGGTTCACAGATACGCAGTATTTT. Its translation: CASSLERGFTDTQYF. This chain links TRBV5-1 with TRBJ2-3, with 8 bases aligning to TRBD2. The germline V gene has CDR1 SGHRS and CDR2 YFSETQ. Trimming took 0 bases from V and 2 from J; bases not matched to a gene: 2. The CDR3 runs to 15 residues.

The gene calls are TRBV9 and TRBJ1-1; possible D gene TRBD1, 6 bases. Germline V gives CDR1 SGDLS, CDR2 YYNGEE. The CDR3 length is 13 residues. Trimming removed 3 bases from V and 7 bases from J, with 13 bases in between. DNA of the CDR3: TGTGCCAGCAGCGATACGACAGGCCTTGAAGCTTTCTTT. Protein sequence: CASSDTTGLEAFF.

The chain links TRBV9 to TRBJ1-6, with D perhaps TRBD1 (6 bases). The V and J ends lost 4 bases and 7 bases respectively, with 12 bases between them. The CDR3 is 14 amino acids. Germline loops: CDR1 SGDLS, CDR2 YYNGEE. This CDR3 is CASSPSTGNSPLHF. CDR3 bases: TGTGCCAGCAGCCCAAGTACAGGGAATTCACCCCTCCACTTT. The complete variable domain, with remaining parts taken from reference TRBV9 and TRBJ1-6, reads DSGVTQTPKHLITATGQRVTLRCSPRSGDLSVYWYQQSLDQGLQFLIQYYNGEERAKGNILERFSAQQFPDLHSELNLSSLELGDSALYFCASSPSTGNSPLHFGNGTRLTVT.